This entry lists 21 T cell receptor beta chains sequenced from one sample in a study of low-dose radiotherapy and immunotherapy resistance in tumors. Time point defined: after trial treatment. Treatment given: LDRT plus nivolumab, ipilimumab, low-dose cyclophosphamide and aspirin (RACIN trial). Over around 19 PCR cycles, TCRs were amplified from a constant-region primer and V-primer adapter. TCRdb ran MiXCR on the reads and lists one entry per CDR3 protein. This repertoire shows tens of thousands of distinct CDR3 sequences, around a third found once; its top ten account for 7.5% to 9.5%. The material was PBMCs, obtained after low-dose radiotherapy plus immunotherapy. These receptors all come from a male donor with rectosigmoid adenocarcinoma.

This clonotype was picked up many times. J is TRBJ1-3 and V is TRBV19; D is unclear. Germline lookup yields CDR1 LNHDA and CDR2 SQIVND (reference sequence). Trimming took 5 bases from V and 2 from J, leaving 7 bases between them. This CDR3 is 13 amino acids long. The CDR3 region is CASSPAPGNTIYF. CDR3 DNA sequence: TGTGCCAGTAGTCCAGCCCCTGGAAACACCATATATTTT.

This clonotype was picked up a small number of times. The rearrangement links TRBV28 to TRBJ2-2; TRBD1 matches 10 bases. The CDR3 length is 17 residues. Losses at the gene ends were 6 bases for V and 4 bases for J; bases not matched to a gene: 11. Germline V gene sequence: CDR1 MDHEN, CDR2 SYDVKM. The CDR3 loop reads CASSQPPGQGFTGELFF. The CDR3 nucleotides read TGTGCCAGCAGCCAACCTCCGGGACAGGGGTTCACCGGGGAGCTGTTTTTT.

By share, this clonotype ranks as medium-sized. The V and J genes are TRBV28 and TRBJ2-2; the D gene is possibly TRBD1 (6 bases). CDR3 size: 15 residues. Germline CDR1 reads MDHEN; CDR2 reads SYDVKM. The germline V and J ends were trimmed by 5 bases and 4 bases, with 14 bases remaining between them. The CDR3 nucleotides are TGTGCCAGCAGTACGGACAGAGGGGCCACCGGGGAGCTGTTTTTT. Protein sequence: CASSTDRGATGELFF.

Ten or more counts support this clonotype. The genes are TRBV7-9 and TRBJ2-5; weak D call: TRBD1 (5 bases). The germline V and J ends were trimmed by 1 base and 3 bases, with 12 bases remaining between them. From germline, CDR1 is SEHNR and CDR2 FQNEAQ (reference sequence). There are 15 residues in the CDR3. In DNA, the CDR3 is TGTGCCAGCAGCTTAGTTGAGTCAGGGAAAGAGACCCAGTACTTC. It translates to CASSLVESGKETQYF.

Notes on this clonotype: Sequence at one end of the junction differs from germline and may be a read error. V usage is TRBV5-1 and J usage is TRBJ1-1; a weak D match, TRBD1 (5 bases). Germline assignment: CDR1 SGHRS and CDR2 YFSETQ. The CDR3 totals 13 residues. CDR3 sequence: CASSLRGVTEAFF. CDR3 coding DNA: TGTGCCAGCAGCTTGAGAGGGGTCACTGAAGCTTTCTTT. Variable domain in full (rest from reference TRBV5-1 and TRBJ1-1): KAGVTQTPRYLIKTRGQQVTLSCSPISGHRSVSWYQQTPGQGLQFLFEYFSETQRNKGNFPGRFSGRQFSNSRSEMNVSTLELGDSALYLCASSLRGVTEAFFGQGTRLTVV.

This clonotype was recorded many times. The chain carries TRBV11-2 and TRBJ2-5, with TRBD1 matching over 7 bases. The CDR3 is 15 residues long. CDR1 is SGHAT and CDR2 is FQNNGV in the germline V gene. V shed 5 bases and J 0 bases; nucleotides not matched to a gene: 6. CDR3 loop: CASSPGDRNQETQYF. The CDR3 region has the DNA TGTGCCAGCAGCCCAGGGGACAGAAACCAAGAGACCCAGTACTTC.

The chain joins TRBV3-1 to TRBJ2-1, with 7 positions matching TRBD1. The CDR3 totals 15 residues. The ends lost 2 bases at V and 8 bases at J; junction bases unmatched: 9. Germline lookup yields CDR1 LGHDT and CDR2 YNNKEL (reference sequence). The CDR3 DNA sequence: TGTGCCAGCAGCCAAATGGGGGCAGGGGGTTATGAGCAGTTCTTC. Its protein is CASSQMGAGGYEQFF.

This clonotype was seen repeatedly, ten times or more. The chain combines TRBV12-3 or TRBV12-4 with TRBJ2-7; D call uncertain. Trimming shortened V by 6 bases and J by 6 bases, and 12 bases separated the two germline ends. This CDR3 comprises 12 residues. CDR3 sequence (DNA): TGTGCCAGCAGCCTGGACGTAGGCGAGCAGTACTTC. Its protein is CASSLDVGEQYF.

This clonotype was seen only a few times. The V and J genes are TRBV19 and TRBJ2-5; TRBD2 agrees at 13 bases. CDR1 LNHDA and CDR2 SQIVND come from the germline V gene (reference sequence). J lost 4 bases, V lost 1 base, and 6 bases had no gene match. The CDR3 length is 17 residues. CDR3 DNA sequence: TGTGCCAGTAGTATAGGACTAGCGGGAGGAGTACGAGAGACCCAGTACTTC. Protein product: CASSIGLAGGVRETQYF.

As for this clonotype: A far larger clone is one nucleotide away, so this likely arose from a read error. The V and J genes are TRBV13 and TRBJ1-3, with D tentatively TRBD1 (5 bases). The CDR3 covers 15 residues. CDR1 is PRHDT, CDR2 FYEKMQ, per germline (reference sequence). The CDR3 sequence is CAGSVGAARGNTIYF. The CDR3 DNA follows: TGTGCCGGCAGCGTAGGGGCCGCGCGGGGGAACACCATATATTTT.

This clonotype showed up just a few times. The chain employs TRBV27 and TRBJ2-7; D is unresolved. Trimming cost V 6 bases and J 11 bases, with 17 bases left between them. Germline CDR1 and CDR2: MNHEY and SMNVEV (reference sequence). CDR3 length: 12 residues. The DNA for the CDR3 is TGTGCCAGCAGCACTGGACCCAACGTGGAGTACTTC. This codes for CASSTGPNVEYF.

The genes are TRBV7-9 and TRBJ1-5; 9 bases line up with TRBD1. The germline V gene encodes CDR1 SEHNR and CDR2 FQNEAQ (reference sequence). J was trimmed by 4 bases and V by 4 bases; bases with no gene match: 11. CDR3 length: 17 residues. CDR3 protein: CASSSVRGTGTNQPQHF. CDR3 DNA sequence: TGTGCCAGCAGCTCCGTACGGGGGACAGGGACGAATCAGCCCCAGCATTTT.

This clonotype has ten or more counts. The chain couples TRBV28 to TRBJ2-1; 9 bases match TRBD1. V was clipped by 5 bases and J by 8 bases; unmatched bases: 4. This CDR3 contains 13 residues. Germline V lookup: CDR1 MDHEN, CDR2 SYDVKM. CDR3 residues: CASSTRQGDEQFF. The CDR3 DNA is TGTGCCAGCAGTACCCGACAGGGGGATGAGCAGTTCTTC.

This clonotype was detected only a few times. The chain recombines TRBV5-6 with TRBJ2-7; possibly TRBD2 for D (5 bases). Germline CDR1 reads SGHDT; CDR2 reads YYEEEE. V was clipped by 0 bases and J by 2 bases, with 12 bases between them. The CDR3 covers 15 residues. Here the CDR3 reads CASSLEHKGAYEQYF. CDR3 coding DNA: TGTGCCAGCAGCTTGGAACACAAGGGAGCCTACGAGCAGTACTTC.

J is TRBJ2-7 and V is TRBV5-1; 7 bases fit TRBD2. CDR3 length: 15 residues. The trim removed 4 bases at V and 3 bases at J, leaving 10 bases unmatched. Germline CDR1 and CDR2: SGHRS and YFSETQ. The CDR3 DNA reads TGCGCCAGCAGCCTAAGACAACCGGGAGGCTACGAGCAGTACTTC. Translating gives CASSLRQPGGYEQYF.

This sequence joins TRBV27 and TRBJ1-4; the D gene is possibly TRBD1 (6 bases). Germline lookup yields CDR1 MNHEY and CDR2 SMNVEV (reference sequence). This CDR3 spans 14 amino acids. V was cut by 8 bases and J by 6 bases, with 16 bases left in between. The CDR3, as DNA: TGTGCCAGCGCATCGAGGGGGGCGGATGAAAAACTGTTTTTT. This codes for CASASRGADEKLFF.

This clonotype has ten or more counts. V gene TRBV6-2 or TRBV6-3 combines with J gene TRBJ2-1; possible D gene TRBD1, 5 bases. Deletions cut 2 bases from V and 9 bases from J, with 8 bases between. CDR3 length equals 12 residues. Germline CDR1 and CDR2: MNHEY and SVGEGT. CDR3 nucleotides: TGTGCCAGCAGTTACGATGGGGCTGAGCAGTTCTTC. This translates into CASSYDGAEQFF.

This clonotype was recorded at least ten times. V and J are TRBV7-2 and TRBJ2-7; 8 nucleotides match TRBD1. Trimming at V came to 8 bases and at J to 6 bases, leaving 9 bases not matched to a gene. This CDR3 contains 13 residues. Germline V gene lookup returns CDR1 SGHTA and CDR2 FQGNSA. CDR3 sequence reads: CASAIQGAGEQYF. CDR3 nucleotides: TGTGCCAGCGCAATTCAGGGGGCAGGCGAGCAGTACTTC.

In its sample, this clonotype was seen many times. The chain's CDR3 is CASSQDVRGDYGYTF. The CDR3 DNA reads as TGCGCCAGCAGCCAAGATGTCAGGGGGGACTATGGCTACACCTTC. V gene TRBV4-3 combines with J gene TRBJ1-2; the match to TRBD1 covers 7 bases. The CDR3 extends over 15 amino acids. Losses at the gene ends were 0 bases for V and 3 bases for J; bases not matched to a gene: 4. Looked up from germline, CDR1 is LGHNA and CDR2 is YSLEER.

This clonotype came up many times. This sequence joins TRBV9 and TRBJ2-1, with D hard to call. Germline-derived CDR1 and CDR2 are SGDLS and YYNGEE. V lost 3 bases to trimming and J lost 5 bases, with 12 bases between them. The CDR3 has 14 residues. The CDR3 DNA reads TGTGCCAGCAGCGCGACGGATCGTAACAATGAGCAGTTCTTC. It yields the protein CASSATDRNNEQFF.

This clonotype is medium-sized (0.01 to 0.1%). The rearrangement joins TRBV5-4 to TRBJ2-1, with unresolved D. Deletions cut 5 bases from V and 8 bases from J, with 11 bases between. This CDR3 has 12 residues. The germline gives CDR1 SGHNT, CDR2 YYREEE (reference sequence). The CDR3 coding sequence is TGTGCCAGCAGTCCCACTCCCGATGAGCAGTTCTTC. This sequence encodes CASSPTPDEQFF. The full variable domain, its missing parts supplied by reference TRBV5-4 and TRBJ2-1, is ETGVTQSPTHLIKTRGQQVTLRCSSQSGHNTVSWYQQALGQGPQFIFQYYREEENGRGNFPPRFSGLQFPNYSSELNVNALELDDSALYLCASSPTPDEQFFGPGTRLTVL.